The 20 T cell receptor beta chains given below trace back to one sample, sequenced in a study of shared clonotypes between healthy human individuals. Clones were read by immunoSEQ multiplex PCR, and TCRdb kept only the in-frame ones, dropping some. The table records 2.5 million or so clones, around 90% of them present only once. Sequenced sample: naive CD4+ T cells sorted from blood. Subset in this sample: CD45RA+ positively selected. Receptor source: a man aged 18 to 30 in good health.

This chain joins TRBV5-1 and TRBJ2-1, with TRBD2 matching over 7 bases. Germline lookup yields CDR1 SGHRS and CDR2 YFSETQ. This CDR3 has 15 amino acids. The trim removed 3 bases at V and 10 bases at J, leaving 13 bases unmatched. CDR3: CASSSATVPGGEQFF. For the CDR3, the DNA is TGCGCCAGCAGCTCTGCGACAGTCCCCGGGGGGGAGCAGTTCTTC.

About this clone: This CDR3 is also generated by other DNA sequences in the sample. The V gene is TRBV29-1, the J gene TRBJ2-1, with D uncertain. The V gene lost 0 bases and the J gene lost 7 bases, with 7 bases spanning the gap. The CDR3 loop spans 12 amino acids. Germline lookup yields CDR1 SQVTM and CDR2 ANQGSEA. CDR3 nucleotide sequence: TGCAGCGTTGAAGATCGTAGTAATGAGCAGTTCTTC. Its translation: CSVEDRSNEQFF.

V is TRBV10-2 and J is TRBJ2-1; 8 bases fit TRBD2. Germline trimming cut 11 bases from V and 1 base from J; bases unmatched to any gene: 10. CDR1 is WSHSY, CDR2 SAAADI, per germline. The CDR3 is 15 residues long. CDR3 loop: CAAGLSGISYNEQFF. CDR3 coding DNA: TGCGCCGCAGGGCTTAGCGGGATTTCCTACAATGAGCAGTTCTTC.

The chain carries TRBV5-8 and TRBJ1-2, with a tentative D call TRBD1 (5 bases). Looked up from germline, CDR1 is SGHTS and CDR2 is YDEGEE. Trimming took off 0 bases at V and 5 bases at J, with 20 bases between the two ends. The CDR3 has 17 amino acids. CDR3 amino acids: CASSLDTDRGGKYGYTF. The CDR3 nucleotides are TGTGCCAGCAGCTTGGACACCGACCGGGGGGGGAAGTATGGCTACACCTTC.

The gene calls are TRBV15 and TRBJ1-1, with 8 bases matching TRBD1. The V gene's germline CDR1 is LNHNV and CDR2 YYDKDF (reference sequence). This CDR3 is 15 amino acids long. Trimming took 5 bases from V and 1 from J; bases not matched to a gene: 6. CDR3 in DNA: TGTGCCACCAGCTCTAAGACAGGGGCGAACACTGAAGCTTTCTTT. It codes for CATSSKTGANTEAFF.

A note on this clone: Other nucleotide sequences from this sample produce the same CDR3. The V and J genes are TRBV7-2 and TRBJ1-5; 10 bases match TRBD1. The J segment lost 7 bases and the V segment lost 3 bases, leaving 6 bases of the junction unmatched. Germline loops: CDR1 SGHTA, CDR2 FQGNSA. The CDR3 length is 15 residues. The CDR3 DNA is TGTGCCAGCAGCTTGGACAGGGGGAATTTCCAGCCCCAGCATTTT. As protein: CASSLDRGNFQPQHF.

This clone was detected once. This CDR3 is CASSSPGQGAGNTIYF. The CDR3 nucleotides read TGTGCCAGCAGCTCCCCGGGACAGGGAGCTGGAAACACCATATATTTT. The V and J genes are TRBV11-2 and TRBJ1-3; 9 positions match TRBD1. The junction had 6 bases not matched to a gene; V was cut back by 4 bases and J by 2 bases. The CDR3 is 16 amino acids. Germline V lookup: CDR1 SGHAT, CDR2 FQNNGV.

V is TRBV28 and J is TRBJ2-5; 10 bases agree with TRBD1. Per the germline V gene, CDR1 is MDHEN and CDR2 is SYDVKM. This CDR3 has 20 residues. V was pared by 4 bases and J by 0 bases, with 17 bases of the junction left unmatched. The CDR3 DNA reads TGTGCCAGCAGTTCCCTATGGTCATTCGGGGGACAGGGGCACCAAGAGACCCAGTACTTC. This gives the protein CASSSLWSFGGQGHQETQYF.

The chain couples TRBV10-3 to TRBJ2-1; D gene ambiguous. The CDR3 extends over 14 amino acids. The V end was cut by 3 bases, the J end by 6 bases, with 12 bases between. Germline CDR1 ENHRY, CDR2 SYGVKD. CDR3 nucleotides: TGTGCCATCAGTGAAAGGTTCCCGTCCAATGAGCAGTTCTTC. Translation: CAISERFPSNEQFF.

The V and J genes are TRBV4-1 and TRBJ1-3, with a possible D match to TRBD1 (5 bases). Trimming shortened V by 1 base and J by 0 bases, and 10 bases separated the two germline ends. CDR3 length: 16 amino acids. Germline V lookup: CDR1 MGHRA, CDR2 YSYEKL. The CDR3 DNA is TGCGCCAGCAGCCAAGTTCACCAGGGCTCTGGAAACACCATATATTTT. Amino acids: CASSQVHQGSGNTIYF.

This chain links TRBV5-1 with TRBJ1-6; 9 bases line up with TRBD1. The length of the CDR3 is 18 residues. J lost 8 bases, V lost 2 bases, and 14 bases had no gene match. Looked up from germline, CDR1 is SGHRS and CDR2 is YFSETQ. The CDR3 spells CASSFSMEGTGSDSPLHF. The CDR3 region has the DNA TGCGCCAGCAGCTTCTCGATGGAAGGGACAGGGTCTGATTCACCCCTCCACTTT.

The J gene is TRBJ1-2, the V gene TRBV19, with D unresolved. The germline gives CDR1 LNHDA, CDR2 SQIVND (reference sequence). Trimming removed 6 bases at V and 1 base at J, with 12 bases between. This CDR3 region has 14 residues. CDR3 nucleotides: TGTGCCAGTAGGCTGCCCGCAAATAACTATGGCTACACCTTC. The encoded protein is CASRLPANNYGYTF.

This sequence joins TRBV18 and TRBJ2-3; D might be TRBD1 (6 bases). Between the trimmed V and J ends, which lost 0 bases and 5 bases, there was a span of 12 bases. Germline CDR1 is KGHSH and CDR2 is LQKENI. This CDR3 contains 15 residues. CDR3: CASSPPGQRRDTQYF. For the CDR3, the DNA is TGTGCCAGCTCACCACCGGGACAAAGGAGAGATACGCAGTATTTT.

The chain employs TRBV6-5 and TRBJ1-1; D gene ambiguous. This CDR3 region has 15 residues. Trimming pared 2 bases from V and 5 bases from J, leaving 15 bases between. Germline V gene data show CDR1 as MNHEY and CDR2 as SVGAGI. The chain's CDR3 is CASSYMAGSGTEAFF. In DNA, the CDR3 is TGTGCCAGCAGTTACATGGCAGGCTCTGGAACTGAAGCTTTCTTT.

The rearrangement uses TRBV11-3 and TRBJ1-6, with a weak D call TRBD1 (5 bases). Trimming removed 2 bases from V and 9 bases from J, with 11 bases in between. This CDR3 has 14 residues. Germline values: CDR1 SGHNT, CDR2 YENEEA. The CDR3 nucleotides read TGTGCCAGCAGCTTACAGGGTTCGGGTTCACCCCTCCACTTT. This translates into CASSLQGSGSPLHF.

The CDR3 protein is CASSMRPDYGYTF. The CDR3 DNA follows: TGTGCCAGTAGTATGCGGCCCGACTATGGCTACACCTTC. The chain is built from TRBV19 and TRBJ1-2, with D uncertain. Trimming removed 3 bases from V and 3 bases from J, with 8 bases in between. Germline loops: CDR1 LNHDA, CDR2 SQIVND (reference sequence). The CDR3 spans 13 residues.

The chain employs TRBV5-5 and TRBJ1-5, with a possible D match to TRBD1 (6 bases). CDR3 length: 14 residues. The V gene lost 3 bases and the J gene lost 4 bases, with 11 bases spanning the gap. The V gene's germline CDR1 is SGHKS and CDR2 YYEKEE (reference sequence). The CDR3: CASSSGTQNQPQHF. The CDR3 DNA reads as TGTGCCAGCAGCTCCGGGACACAAAATCAGCCCCAGCATTTT. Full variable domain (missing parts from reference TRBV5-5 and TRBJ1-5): DAGVTQSPTHLIKTRGQQVTLRCSPISGHKSVSWYQQVLGQGPQFIFQYYEKEERGRGNFPDRFSARQFPNYSSELNVNALLLGDSALYLCASSSGTQNQPQHFGDGTRLSIL.

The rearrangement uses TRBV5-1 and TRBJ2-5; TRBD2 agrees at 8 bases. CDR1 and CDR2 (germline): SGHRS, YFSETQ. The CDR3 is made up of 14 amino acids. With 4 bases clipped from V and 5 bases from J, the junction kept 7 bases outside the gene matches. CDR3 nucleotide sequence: TGCGCCAGCAGCCCCCAGACTAGCGTCGAGACCCAGTACTTC. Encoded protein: CASSPQTSVETQYF. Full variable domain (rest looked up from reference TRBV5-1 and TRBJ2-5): KAGVTQTPRYLIKTRGQQVTLSCSPISGHRSVSWYQQTPGQGLQFLFEYFSETQRNKGNFPGRFSGRQFSNSRSEMNVSTLELGDSALYLCASSPQTSVETQYFGPGTRLLVL.

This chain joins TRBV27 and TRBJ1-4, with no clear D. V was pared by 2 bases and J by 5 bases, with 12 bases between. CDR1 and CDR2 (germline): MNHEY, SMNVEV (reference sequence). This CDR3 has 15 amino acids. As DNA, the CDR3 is TGTGCCAGCAGTTTAAGATCTTCTAAAAATGAAAAACTGTTTTTT. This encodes CASSLRSSKNEKLFF.

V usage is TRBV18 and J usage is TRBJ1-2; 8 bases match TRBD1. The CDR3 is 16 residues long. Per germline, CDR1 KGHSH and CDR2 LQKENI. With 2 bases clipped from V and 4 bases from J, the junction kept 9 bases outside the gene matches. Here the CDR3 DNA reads TGTGCCAGCTCACCAAATGGCACAGGGGGAACCTATGGCTACACCTTC. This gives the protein CASSPNGTGGTYGYTF.